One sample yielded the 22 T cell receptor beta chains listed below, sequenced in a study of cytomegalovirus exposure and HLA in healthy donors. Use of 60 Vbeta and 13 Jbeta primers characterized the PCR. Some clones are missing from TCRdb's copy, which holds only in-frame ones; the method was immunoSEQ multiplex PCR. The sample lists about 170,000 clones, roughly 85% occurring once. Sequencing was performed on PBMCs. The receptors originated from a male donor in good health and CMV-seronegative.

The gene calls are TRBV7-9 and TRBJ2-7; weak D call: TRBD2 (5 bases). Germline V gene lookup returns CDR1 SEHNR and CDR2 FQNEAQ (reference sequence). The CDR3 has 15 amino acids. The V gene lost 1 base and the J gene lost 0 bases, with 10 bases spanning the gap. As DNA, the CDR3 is TGTGCCAGCAGCTTAGAGAGGGTTCTCTCCTACGAGCAGTACTTC. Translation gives CASSLERVLSYEQYF.

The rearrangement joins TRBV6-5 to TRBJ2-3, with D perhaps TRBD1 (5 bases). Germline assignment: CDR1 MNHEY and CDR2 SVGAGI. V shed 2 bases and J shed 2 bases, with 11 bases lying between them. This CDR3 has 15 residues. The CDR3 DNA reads TGTGCCAGCAGTTACGGCGGCAGGGTCACAGATACGCAGTATTTT. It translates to CASSYGGRVTDTQYF.

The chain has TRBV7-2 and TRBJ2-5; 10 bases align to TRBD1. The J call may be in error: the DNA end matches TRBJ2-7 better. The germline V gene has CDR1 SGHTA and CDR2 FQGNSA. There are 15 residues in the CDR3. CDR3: CASSLEIRTGGEQYF. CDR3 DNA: TGTGCCAGCAGCTTAGAAATCCGGACAGGGGGCGAGCAGTACTTC.

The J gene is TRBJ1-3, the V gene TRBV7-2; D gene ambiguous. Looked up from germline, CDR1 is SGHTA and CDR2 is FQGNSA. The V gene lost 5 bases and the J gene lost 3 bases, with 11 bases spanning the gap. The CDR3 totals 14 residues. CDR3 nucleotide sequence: TGTGCCAGCAGCCTCTCCCCCGGTGGAAACACCATATATTTT. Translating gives CASSLSPGGNTIYF.

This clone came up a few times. CDR3 nucleotides: TGTGCCAGCAGCTCCCCAGGGGGCGCGTTCGGCACTGAAGCTTTCTTT. The encoded protein is CASSSPGGAFGTEAFF. This sequence joins TRBV28 and TRBJ1-1, with 8 bases aligning to TRBD1. Germline V gene data show CDR1 as MDHEN and CDR2 as SYDVKM. The CDR3 sequence is 16 residues long. The junction had 13 bases not matched to a gene; V was cut back by 6 bases and J by 4 bases.

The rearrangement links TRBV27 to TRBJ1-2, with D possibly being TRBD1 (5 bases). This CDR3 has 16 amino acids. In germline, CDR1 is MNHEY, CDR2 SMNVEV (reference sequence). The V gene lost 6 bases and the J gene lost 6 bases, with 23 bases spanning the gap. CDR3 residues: CASRLRAGTGRDGYTF. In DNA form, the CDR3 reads TGTGCCAGCAGACTTAGAGCCGGGACTGGGAGAGATGGCTACACCTTC.

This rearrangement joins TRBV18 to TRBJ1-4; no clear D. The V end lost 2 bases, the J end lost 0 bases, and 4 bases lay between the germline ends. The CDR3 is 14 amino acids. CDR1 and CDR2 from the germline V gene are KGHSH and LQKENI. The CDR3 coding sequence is TGTGCCAGCTCACCAGGAGCAACTAATGAAAAACTGTTTTTT. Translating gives CASSPGATNEKLFF.

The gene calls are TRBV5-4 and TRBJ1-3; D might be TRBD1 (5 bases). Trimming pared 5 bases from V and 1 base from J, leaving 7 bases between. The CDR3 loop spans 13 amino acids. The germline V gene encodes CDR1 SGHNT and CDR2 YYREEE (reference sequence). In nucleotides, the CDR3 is TGTGCCAGCAGTCAGGGATCTGGAAACACCATATATTTT. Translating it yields CASSQGSGNTIYF.

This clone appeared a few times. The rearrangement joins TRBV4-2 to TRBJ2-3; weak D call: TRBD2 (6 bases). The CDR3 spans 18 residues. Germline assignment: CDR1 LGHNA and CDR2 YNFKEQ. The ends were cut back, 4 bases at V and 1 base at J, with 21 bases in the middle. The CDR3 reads CASSPQLFLSGGTDTQYF. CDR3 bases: TGTGCCAGCAGCCCCCAGTTGTTCCTTTCGGGGGGCACAGATACGCAGTATTTT.

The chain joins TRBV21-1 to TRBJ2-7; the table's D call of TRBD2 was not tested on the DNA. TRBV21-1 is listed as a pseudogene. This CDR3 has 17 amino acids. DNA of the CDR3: TGTGCCAGCAGCAAAGAAGGACTAGCGGGGGCCAGCTACGAGCAGTACTTC. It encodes CASSKEGLAGASYEQYF.

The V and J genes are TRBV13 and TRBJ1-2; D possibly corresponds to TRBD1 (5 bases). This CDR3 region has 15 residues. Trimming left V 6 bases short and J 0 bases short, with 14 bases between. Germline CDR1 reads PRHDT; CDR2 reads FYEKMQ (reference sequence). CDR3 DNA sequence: TGTGCCAGCAGTCACACAGGCCGAGCTAACTATGGCTACACCTTC. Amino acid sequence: CASSHTGRANYGYTF.

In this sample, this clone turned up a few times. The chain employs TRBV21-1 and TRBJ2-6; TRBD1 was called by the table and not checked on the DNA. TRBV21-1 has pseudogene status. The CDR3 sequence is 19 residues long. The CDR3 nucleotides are TGTGCCAGCATCTGTACAGGGGCCGTAAGCGCCTCTGGGGCCAACGTCCTGACTTTC. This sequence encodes CASICTGAVSASGANVLTF.

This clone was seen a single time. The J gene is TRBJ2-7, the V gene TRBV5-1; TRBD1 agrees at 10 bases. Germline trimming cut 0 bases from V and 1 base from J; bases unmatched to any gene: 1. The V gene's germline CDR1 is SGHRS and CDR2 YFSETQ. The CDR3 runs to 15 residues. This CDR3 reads CASSLGTGGSYEQYF. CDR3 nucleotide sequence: TGCGCCAGCAGCTTGGGGACAGGGGGGTCCTACGAGCAGTACTTC.

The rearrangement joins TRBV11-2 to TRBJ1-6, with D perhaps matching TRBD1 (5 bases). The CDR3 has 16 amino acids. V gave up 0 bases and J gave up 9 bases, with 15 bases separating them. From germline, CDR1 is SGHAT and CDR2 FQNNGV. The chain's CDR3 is CASSLEVAGIGSPLHF. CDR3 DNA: TGTGCCAGCAGCTTAGAAGTGGCAGGGATTGGTTCACCCCTCCACTTT. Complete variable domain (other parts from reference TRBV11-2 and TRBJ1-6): EAGVAQSPRYKIIEKRQSVAFWCNPISGHATLYWYQQILGQGPKLLIQFQNNGVVDDSQLPKDRFSAERLKGVDSTLKIQPAKLEDSAVYLCASSLEVAGIGSPLHFGNGTRLTVT.

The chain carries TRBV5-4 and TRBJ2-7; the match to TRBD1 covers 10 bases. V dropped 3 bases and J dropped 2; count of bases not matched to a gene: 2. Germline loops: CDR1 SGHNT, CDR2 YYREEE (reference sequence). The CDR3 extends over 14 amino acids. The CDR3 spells CASSSDRGAYEQYF. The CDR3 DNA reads TGTGCCAGCAGCTCGGACAGGGGGGCCTACGAGCAGTACTTC.

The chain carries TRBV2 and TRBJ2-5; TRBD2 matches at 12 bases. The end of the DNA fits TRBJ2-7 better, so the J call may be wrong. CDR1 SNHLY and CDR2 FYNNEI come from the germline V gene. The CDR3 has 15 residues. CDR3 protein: CASRGRTSGVHEQYF. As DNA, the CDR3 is TGTGCCAGCAGAGGAAGGACTAGCGGGGTGCACGAGCAGTACTTC.

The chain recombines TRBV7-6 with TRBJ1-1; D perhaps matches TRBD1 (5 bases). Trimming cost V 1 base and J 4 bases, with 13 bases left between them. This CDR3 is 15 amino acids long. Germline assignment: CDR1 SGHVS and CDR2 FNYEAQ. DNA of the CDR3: TGTGCCAGCAGCTTAGGGATCGCCGGGGGCACTGAAGCTTTCTTT. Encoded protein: CASSLGIAGGTEAFF.

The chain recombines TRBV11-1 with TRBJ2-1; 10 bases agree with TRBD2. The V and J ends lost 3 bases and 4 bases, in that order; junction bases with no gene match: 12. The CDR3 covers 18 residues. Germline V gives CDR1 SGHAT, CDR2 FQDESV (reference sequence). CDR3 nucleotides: TGTGCCAGCAGCTTGGCACCACTAGCGGGATACATATACAATGAGCAGTTCTTC. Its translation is CASSLAPLAGYIYNEQFF. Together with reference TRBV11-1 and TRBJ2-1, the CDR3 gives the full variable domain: EAEVAQSPRYKITEKSQAVAFWCDPISGHATLYWYRQILGQGPELLVQFQDESVVDDSQLPKDRFSAERLKGVDSTLKIQPAELGDSAMYLCASSLAPLAGYIYNEQFFGPGTRLTVL.

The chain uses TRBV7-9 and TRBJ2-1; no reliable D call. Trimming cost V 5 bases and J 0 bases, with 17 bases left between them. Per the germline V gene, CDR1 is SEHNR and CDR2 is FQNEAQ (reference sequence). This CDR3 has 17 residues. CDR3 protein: CASSPLGSPSSYNEQFF. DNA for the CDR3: TGTGCCAGCAGCCCCCTCGGGTCGCCTAGCTCCTACAATGAGCAGTTCTTC.

The CDR3 sequence is CASRGSGIEKLFF. The CDR3 DNA reads TGTGCCAGCAGGGGGTCAGGGATTGAAAAACTGTTTTTT. V is TRBV6-5 and J is TRBJ1-4; D may be TRBD1 (5 bases). V was cut by 6 bases and J by 7 bases, with 12 bases left in between. Germline V gives CDR1 MNHEY, CDR2 SVGAGI. This CDR3 is built from 13 residues.

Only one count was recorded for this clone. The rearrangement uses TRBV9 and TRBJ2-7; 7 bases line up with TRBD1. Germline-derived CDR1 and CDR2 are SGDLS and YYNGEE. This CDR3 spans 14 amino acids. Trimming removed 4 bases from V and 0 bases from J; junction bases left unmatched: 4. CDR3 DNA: TGTGCCAGCAGCCCCCGGGACAGCTCCTACGAGCAGTACTTC. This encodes CASSPRDSSYEQYF.

CDR3 bases: TGTGCCATCAGTGAGTCGAGGCAGGGCCAGGATACGCAGTATTTT. Translated, it gives CAISESRQGQDTQYF. The chain employs TRBV10-3 and TRBJ2-3; D is possibly TRBD1 (5 bases). CDR1 is ENHRY, CDR2 SYGVKD, per germline. The CDR3 has 15 amino acids. V lost 0 bases and J 6 bases, leaving 13 bases between the germline ends.